This T cell receptor beta chain was profiled in a study of T cells in Graves' hyperthyroidism and ophthalmopathy. When hyperthyroidism was first diagnosed, the blood sample was taken, preceding any ophthalmopathy symptoms. PBMCs stemmed from approximately 10 ml fresh peripheral blood. Amplification of TCR beta CDR3 regions used RNA as the template. During a first-round RT-PCR of the TCR CDR3, the HTBI primer set was used. TCRdb recomputed calls from the multiplex PCR reads with MiXCR, one row per CDR3 protein. Of 380,000 or so distinct CDR3 sequences in the sample, roughly 14% were seen once. The CDR3 spans 13 residues. Deletions cut 2 bases from V and 6 bases from J, with 10 bases between. The V gene's germline CDR1 is SGHNT and CDR2 YENEEA.

The receptor was isolated from a man aged 25-40 years with Graves' hyperthyroidism that later progressed to Graves' ophthalmopathy. The sequencing sample was made of blood. The gene calls are TRBV11-3 and TRBJ1-2, with D possibly TRBD1 on 5 matching bases. CDR3 in amino acids: CASSLRGRHGYTF. The CDR3 DNA reads TGTGCCAGCAGCTTACGGGGGAGGCATGGCTACACCTTC.